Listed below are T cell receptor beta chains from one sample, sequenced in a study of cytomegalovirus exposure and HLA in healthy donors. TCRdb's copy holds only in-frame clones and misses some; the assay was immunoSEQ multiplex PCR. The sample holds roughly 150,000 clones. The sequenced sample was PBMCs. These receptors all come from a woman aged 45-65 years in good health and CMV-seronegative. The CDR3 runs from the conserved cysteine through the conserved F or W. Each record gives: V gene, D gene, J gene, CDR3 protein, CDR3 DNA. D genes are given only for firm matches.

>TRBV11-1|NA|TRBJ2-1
CASSYGLGVDEQFF
TGTGCCAGCAGCTACGGCCTCGGAGTCGATGAGCAGTTCTTC
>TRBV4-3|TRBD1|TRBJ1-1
CASSPRDRVIEAFF
TGCGCCAGCAGCCCCCGGGACAGGGTAATTGAAGCTTTCTTT
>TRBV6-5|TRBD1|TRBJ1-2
CASRKDRTDYGYTF
TGTGCCAGCAGGAAGGACAGGACAGACTATGGCTACACCTTC
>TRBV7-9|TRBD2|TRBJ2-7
CASSRGTSVAYEQYF
TGTGCCAGCAGCCGGGGGACTAGCGTGGCCTACGAGCAGTACTTC
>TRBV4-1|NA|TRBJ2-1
CASSRLWSGVAGAPNEQFF
TGCGCCAGCAGCCGCCTTTGGAGCGGGGTGGCGGGGGCTCCCAATGAGCAGTTCTTC
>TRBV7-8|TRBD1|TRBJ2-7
CASSGTGTARHEQYF
TGTGCCAGCAGCGGGACCGGGACAGCTAGACACGAGCAGTACTTC
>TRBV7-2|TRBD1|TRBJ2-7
CASSRPGQGLYEQYF
TGTGCCAGCAGCAGACCGGGACAGGGCCTCTACGAGCAGTACTTC
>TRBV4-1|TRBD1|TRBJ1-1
CASSQLGTGGEAFF
TGCGCCAGCAGCCAACTCGGGACAGGGGGTGAAGCTTTCTTT
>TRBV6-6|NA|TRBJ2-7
CASSYLTDEQYF
TGTGCCAGCAGTTACCTTACGGACGAGCAGTACTTC
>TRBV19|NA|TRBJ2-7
CASSKQESGEQYF
TGTGCCAGTAGTAAACAGGAATCAGGCGAGCAGTACTTC
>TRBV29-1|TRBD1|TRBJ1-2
CSGGRTGTYGYTF
TGCAGCGGGGGGCGGACAGGGACCTATGGCTACACCTTC
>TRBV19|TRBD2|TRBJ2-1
CASIGTSGYNEQFF
TGTGCCAGTATAGGGACTAGCGGGTACAATGAGCAGTTCTTC
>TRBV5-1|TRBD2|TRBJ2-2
CASSMGLAGTGELFF
TGCGCCAGCAGCATGGGACTAGCGGGCACCGGGGAGCTGTTTTTT
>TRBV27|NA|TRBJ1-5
CASSVGGVNQPQHF
TGTGCCAGCTCGGTGGGGGGGGTCAATCAGCCCCAGCATTTT
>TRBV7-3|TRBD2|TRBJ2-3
CASSPVAGGPPDTQYF
TGTGCCAGCAGCCCTGTAGCGGGGGGGCCGCCAGATACGCAGTATTTT
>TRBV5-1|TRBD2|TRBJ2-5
CASSQGGGQETQYF
TGCGCCAGCAGTCAAGGCGGGGGCCAAGAGACCCAGTACTTC
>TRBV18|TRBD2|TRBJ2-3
CASSPWTSGSTDTQYF
TGTGCCAGCTCACCCTGGACTAGCGGGAGCACAGATACGCAGTATTTT
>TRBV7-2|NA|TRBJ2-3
CASRRASTDTQYF
TGTGCCAGCAGGCGGGCTAGCACAGATACGCAGTATTTT
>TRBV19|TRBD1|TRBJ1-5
CASTRDSPHSGNQPQHF
TGTGCCAGTACGAGGGACAGCCCCCATTCCGGCAATCAGCCCCAGCATTTT
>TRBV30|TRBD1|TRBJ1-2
CAWKDRDRDGYTF
TGTGCCTGGAAGGACCGGGACAGAGATGGCTACACCTTC
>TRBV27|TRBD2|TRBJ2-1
CASSLAGGLYEQFF
TGTGCCAGCAGTTTAGCGGGAGGGTTGTATGAGCAGTTCTTC
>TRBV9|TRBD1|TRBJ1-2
CASSHNRGEGYTF
TGTGCCAGCAGCCATAACAGGGGAGAAGGCTACACCTTC
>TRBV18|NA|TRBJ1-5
CASSPGQGGQPQHF
TGTGCCAGCTCACCGGGCCAGGGCGGTCAGCCCCAGCATTTT
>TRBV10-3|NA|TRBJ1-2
CAISETRGANYGYTF
TGTGCCATCAGTGAAACGCGAGGAGCAAACTATGGCTACACCTTC
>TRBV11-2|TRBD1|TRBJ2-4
CASSSSRDSQNIQYF
TGTGCCAGCAGCTCATCCCGGGACAGCCAAAACATTCAGTACTTC
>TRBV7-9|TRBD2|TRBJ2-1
CASSGEGPSGRMYEQFF
TGTGCCAGCAGCGGCGAGGGTCCTAGCGGGAGGATGTATGAGCAGTTCTTC
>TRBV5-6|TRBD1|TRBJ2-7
CASSTATGFNEQYF
TGTGCCAGCAGCACAGCGACAGGGTTCAACGAGCAGTACTTC
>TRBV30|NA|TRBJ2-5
CAWKSSGETQYF
TGTGCCTGGAAATCTTCCGGGGAGACCCAGTACTTC
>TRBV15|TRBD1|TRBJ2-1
CATSPHLGGTGIYNEQFF
TGTGCCACCAGTCCCCACCTAGGGGGGACAGGGATTTACAATGAGCAGTTCTTC
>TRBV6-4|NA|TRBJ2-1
CASSEVLGGHEQFF
TGTGCCAGCAGTGAAGTCCTAGGAGGGCATGAGCAGTTCTTC